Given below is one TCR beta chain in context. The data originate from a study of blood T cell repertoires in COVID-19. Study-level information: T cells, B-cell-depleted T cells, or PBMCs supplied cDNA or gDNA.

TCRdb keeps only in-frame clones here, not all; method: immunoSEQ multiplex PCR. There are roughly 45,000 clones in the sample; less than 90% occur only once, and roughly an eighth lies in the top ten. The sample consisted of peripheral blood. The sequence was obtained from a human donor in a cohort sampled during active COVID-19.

The CDR3: CASRRDRWNTEAFF. DNA for the CDR3: TGTGCCAGCCGTAGGGACAGGTGGAACACTGAAGCTTTCTTT. This chain uses TRBV18 with TRBJ1-1; TRBD1 aligns across 8 bases. Trimming took 8 bases from V and 1 from J; bases not matched to a gene: 6. The CDR3 is 14 residues long. Germline CDR1 reads KGHSH; CDR2 reads LQKENI.